This T cell receptor (beta chain) was profiled in a study of shared clonotypes between healthy human individuals. As regards this clone: The antigen is unknown. The sample holds other DNA sequences that translate to the same CDR3.

The authors divided CD4+ cells into CD45RA+ naive and CD45RA-negative memory subsets. General study findings and limits: Sharing across four donors was highest in naive CD4 (around 5%) and lowest in memory CD8 (around 0.4%).

This CDR3 is 14 amino acids long. From germline, CDR1 is MDHEN and CDR2 SYDVKM. The V gene end was trimmed by 4 bases and the J gene end by 3 bases; junction bases not matched to a gene: 4. The table came from immunoSEQ multiplex PCR; TCRdb's copy has only in-frame clones and leaves some out. Of hundreds of thousands of clones in the sample, about 74% were seen once. Material for sequencing was memory CD4+ T cells sorted from blood. Subset noted: CD45RA-negative fraction. The TCR comes from a woman under 40 in good health. The chain has TRBV28 and TRBJ2-7; 9 bases are shared with TRBD1. The CDR3 bases are TGTGCCAGCAGTTCCCCGGGACAGGGCTACGAGCAGTACTTC. This encodes CASSSPGQGYEQYF.